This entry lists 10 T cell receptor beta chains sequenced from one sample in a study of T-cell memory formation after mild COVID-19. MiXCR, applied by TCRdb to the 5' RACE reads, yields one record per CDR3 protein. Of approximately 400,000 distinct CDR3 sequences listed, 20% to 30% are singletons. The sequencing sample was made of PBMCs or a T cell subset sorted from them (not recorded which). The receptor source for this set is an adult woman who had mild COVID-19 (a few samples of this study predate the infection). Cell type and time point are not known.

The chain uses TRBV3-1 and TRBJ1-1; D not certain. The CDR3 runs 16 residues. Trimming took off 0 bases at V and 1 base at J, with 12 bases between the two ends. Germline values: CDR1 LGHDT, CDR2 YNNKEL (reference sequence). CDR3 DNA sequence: TGTGCCAGCAGCCAAGACTTCCTGACACGGAACACTGAAGCTTTCTTT. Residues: CASSQDFLTRNTEAFF.

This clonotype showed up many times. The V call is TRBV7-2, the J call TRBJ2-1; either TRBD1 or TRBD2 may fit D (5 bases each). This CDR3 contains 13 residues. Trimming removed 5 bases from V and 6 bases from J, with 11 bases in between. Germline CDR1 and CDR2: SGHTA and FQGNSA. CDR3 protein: CASSRRGGNEQFF. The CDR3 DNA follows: TGTGCCAGCAGCCGTCGGGGCGGCAATGAGCAGTTCTTC. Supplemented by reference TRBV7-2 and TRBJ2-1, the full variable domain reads GAGVSQSPSNKVTEKGKDVELRCDPISGHTALYWYRQSLGQGLEFLIYFQGNSAPDKSGLPSDRFSAERTGGSVSTLTIQRTQQEDSAVYLCASSRRGGNEQFFGPGTRLTVL.

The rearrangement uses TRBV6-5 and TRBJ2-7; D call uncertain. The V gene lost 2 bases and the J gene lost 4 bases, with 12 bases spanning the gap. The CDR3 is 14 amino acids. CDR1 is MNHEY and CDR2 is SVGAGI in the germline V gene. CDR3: CASSYRVPFYEQYF. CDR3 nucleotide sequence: TGTGCCAGCAGTTACAGGGTCCCATTTTACGAGCAGTACTTC.

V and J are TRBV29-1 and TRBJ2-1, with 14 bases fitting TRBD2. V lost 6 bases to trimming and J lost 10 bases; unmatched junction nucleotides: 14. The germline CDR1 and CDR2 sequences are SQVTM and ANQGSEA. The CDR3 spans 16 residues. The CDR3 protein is CSVQGPTSGRAREQFF. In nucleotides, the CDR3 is TGCAGCGTCCAGGGGCCGACTAGCGGGAGGGCCCGAGAGCAGTTCTTC.

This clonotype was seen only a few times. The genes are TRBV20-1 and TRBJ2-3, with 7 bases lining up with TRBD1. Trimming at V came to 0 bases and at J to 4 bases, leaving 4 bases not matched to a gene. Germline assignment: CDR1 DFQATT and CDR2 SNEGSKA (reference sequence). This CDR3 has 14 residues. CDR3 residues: CSARDEGGPDTQYF. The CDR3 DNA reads TGCAGTGCTAGAGACGAAGGGGGCCCAGATACGCAGTATTTT.

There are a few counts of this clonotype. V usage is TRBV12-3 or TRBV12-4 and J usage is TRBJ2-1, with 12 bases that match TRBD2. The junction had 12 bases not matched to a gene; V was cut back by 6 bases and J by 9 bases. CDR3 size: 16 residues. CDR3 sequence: CASSQQTSGRMFEQFF. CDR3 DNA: TGTGCCAGCAGCCAACAAACTAGCGGGAGGATGTTTGAGCAGTTCTTC.

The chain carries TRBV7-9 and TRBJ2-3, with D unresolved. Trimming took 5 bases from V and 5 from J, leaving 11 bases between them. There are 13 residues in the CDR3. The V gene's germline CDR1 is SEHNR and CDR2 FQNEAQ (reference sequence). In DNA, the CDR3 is TGTGCCAGCAGCCCAGAGGTGGGAGATACGCAGTATTTT. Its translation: CASSPEVGDTQYF.

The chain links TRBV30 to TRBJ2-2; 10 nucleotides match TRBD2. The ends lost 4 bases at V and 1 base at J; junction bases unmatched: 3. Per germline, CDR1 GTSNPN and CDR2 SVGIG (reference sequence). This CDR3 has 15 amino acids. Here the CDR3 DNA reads TGTGCCTGGAAAGCGGGGGGGCGGAACACCGGGGAGCTGTTTTTT. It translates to CAWKAGGRNTGELFF.

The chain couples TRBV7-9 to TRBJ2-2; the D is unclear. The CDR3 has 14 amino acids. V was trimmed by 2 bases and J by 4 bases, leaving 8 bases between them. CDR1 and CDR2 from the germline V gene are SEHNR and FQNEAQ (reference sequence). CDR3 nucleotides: TGTGCCAGCAGCTTACTGGCACCCACCGGGGAGCTGTTTTTT. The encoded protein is CASSLLAPTGELFF.

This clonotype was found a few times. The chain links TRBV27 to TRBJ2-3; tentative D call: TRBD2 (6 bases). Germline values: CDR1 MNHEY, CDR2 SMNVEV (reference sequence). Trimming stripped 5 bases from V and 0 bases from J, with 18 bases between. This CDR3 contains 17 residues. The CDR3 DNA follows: TGTGCCAGCAGTCCCGGGGTCAGCGGGCTTAGCACAGATACGCAGTATTTT. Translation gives CASSPGVSGLSTDTQYF.